The 10 T cell receptor beta chains given below trace back to one sample, sequenced in a study of blood T cell repertoires in COVID-19. Assay: immunoSEQ multiplex PCR; the TCRdb copy retains only in-frame clones and omits some. The repertoire holds tens of thousands of clones, with roughly 88% as singletons. Sequences were obtained from peripheral blood. The receptors come from a human donor in a cohort sampled during active COVID-19.

The chain joins TRBV4-1 to TRBJ2-2; TRBD1 might be the D (6 bases). CDR3 length: 16 amino acids. V lost 1 base, J lost 3 bases, and 12 bases lay in between. Germline CDR1 and CDR2: MGHRA and YSYEKL. CDR3 region: CASSQGRDRYTGELFF. The DNA of the CDR3 is TGCGCCAGCAGCCAAGGACGAGACAGGTACACCGGGGAGCTGTTTTTT.

J is TRBJ1-6 and V is TRBV5-8; D unclear. The CDR3 loop spans 15 amino acids. Trimming pared 0 bases from V and 10 bases from J, leaving 14 bases between. Germline CDR1 reads SGHTS; CDR2 reads YDEGEE. CDR3 in DNA: TGTGCCAGCAGCTTGGAGTCGGCCCGGGGATCACCCCTCCACTTT. It encodes CASSLESARGSPLHF.

The V gene is TRBV7-8, the J gene TRBJ2-1; 15 bases align to TRBD2. The CDR3 has 18 residues. From germline, CDR1 is SGHVS and CDR2 FQNEAQ. Trimming at V came to 8 bases and at J to 7 bases, leaving 15 bases not matched to a gene. The CDR3 is CASDKGLAGGPPTNEQFF. CDR3 sequence (DNA): TGTGCCAGCGACAAGGGACTAGCGGGGGGCCCCCCTACGAATGAGCAGTTCTTC.

The CDR3 DNA is TGTGCCAGCAGCTTTGGACAGGGGCGAGGGCAGCCCCAGCATTTT. Translated: CASSFGQGRGQPQHF. The chain is built from TRBV5-6 and TRBJ1-5, with 9 nucleotides matching TRBD1. The CDR3 consists of 15 residues. CDR1 is SGHDT and CDR2 is YYEEEE in the germline V gene. With 2 bases clipped from V and 7 bases from J, the junction kept 7 bases outside the gene matches.

This clone occurred once. The CDR3 bases are TGTGCCAGCAGTGAAGAAAGCTGGTCGGCCTACAATGAGCAGTTCTTC. Translated: CASSEESWSAYNEQFF. The chain joins TRBV2 to TRBJ2-1; no clear D gene. Germline-derived CDR1 and CDR2 are SNHLY and FYNNEI. The CDR3 extends over 16 amino acids. Trimming left V 1 base short and J 2 bases short, with 12 bases between.

The V call is TRBV28, the J call TRBJ1-6; 7 bases match TRBD1. There are 15 residues in the CDR3. V lost 8 bases and J lost 3; bases outside the gene matches: 7. Germline V gene data show CDR1 as MDHEN and CDR2 as SYDVKM. CDR3 in amino acids: CASGLGTDYNSPLHF. CDR3 bases: TGTGCCAGCGGTCTGGGGACAGACTATAATTCACCCCTCCACTTT. Supplemented by reference TRBV28 and TRBJ1-6, the full variable domain reads DVKVTQSSRYLVKRTGEKVFLECVQDMDHENMFWYRQDPGLGLRLIYFSYDVKMKEKGDIPEGYSVSREKKERFSLILESASTNQTSMYLCASGLGTDYNSPLHFGNGTRLTVT.

This chain connects TRBV5-1 to TRBJ2-7; 8 nucleotides agree with TRBD2. Germline V gene data show CDR1 as SGHRS and CDR2 as YFSETQ. The CDR3 contains 13 residues. V was pared by 2 bases and J by 6 bases, with 4 bases of the junction left unmatched. CDR3 in DNA: TGCGCCAGCAGCTTTAGCGGGATGAGCGAGCAGTACTTC. This codes for CASSFSGMSEQYF.

The rearrangement uses TRBV9 and TRBJ1-2; 10 nucleotides line up with TRBD1. Germline CDR1 is SGDLS and CDR2 is YYNGEE. Germline trimming cut 5 bases from V and 9 bases from J; bases unmatched to any gene: 7. The CDR3 loop spans 13 amino acids. CDR3 sequence (DNA): TGTGCCAGCAGGACGGGGACAGGGGCGAGCTACACCTTC. This gives the protein CASRTGTGASYTF.

This chain connects TRBV19 to TRBJ1-1, with TRBD1 as a possible D gene (5 bases). V lost 3 bases and J lost 2, with 10 bases in between. This CDR3 comprises 14 residues. CDR1 and CDR2 (germline): LNHDA, SQIVND (reference sequence). CDR3: CASSMGGVNTEAFF. In nucleotides, the CDR3 is TGTGCCAGTAGTATGGGGGGGGTCAACACTGAAGCTTTCTTT.

This clone was detected a few times. The chain joins TRBV7-2 to TRBJ2-4; 11 positions match TRBD1. Germline lookup yields CDR1 SGHTA and CDR2 FQGNSA. V was pared by 6 bases and J by 2 bases, with 3 bases of the junction left unmatched. CDR3 length equals 15 residues. CDR3 sequence: CASSRDRGTKNIQYF. The CDR3 bases are TGTGCCAGCAGTAGGGACAGGGGGACCAAAAACATTCAGTACTTC. The full variable domain, with the rest looked up from reference TRBV7-2 and TRBJ2-4, is GAGVSQSPSNKVTEKGKDVELRCDPISGHTALYWYRQSLGQGLEFLIYFQGNSAPDKSGLPSDRFSAERTGGSVSTLTIQRTQQEDSAVYLCASSRDRGTKNIQYFGAGTRLSVL.